This TCR beta chain was observed in a study of T cell responses to AZD1222 COVID-19 vaccine. Study observations and caveats: Just six people given AZD1222 tested seropositive at baseline. Spike-specific TCR breadth and depth rose after two AZD1222 doses. Donors in the cohort were predominantly white British and more often female, and clonal diversity was possibly underestimated. The CD4 TCRs associated with vaccination extended across spike and predominated at 160-218 and 743-854.

Repertoires were generated with immunoSEQ multiplex PCR, while TCRdb's copy carries only in-frame clones and drops some. This table has approximately 110,000 clones, 87% appearing once. With 7 bases removed from V and 10 bases from J, the gap between germline ends came to 17 bases. The CDR3 is 14 amino acids. CDR1 is MDHEN and CDR2 is SYDVKM in the germline V gene. In its sample, this clone was seen once. Its specificity is unknown. The specimen comprised peripheral blood, sampled on day 0 of AZD1222 vaccination. V usage is TRBV28 and J usage is TRBJ1-6, with D perhaps matching TRBD1 (5 bases). The sequence came from an adult in good health. The DNA of the CDR3 is TGTGCCAGCACCCTTTCCGGGGCTCCCTCACCCCTCCACTTT. Residues: CASTLSGAPSPLHF.